The source of this T cell receptor (beta chain) is a study of CD8+ T cells in alopecia areata. At the level of the study: The drug, oral tofacitinib, was given to treated patients at 5 to 10 mg twice daily. Whole-study findings and limits: Tofacitinib significantly decreased scalp clonality and expanded CD8+ clones among top 100. Many expanded lesional clones remained in scalp and blood on tofacitinib. Possibly because of HLA-related factors, TCR sharing was less clear across patients than in mice.

RNA was isolated and reverse transcribed to cDNA, the sequencing template. Measured with immunoSEQ multiplex PCR; TCRdb has only the in-frame clones, and not every one. The sample carries about 300,000 clones, 58% recorded once. Germline CDR1 and CDR2: SGHNT and YYREEE (reference sequence). V was shortened by 2 bases and J by 1 base, with 9 bases between the two germline ends. The CDR3 length is 14 residues. Treatment meaning: oral pan-JAK inhibitor, 5-10 mg twice daily. As concerns this clone: No antigen is known for it.

The TCR sequence derives from a human donor with alopecia areata. The V gene is TRBV5-4, the J gene TRBJ1-2; D might be TRBD1 (5 bases). Sequencing used CD4+ T cells sorted from blood, obtained at week 24, from a patient treated with tofacitinib. The CDR3 DNA follows: TGTGCCAGCAGCTTACAGGAGCTTAACTATGGCTACACCTTC. The encoded protein is CASSLQELNYGYTF. Combining the CDR3 with reference TRBV5-4 and TRBJ1-2 gives the whole variable domain ETGVTQSPTHLIKTRGQQVTLRCSSQSGHNTVSWYQQALGQGPQFIFQYYREEENGRGNFPPRFSGLQFPNYSSELNVNALELDDSALYLCASSLQELNYGYTFGSGTRLTVV.